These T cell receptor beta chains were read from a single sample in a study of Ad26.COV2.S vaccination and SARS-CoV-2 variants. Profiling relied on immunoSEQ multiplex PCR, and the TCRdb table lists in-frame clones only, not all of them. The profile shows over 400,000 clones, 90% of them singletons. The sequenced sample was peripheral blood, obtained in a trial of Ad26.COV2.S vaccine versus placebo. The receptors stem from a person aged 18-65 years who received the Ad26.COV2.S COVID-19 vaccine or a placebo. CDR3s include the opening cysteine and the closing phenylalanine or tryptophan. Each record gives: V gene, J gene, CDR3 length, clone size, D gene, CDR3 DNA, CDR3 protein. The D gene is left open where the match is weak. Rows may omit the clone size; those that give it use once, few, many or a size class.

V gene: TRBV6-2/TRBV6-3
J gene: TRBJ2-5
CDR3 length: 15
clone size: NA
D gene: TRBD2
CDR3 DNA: TGTGCCAGCAGTTATCTAGCGGGTTTCCAAGAGACCCAGTACTTC
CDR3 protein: CASSYLAGFQETQYF

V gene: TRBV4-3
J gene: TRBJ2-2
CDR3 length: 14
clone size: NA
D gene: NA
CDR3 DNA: TGCGCCAGCAGCCAAGAGGGGCTCACCGGGGAGCTGTTTTTT
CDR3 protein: CASSQEGLTGELFF

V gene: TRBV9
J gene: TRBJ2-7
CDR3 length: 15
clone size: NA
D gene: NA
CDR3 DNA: TGTGCCAGCAGCGTAAGTCAGGGAGCGAACTACGAGCAGTACTTC
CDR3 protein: CASSVSQGANYEQYF

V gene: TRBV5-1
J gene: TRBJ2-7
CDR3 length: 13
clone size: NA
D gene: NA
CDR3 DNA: TGCGCCAGCAGCTTGACTGGCTCCTACGAGCAGTACTTC
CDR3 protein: CASSLTGSYEQYF

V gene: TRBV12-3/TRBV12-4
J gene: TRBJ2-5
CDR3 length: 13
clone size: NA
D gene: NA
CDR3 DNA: TGTGCCAGCAGTTTAGGGCTTCAAGAGACCCAGTACTTC
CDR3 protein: CASSLGLQETQYF

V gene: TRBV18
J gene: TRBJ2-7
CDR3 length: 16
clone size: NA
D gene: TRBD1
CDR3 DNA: TGTGCCAGCTCACCCTACTCGACAGGGGAACCCTACGAGCAGTACTTC
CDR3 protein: CASSPYSTGEPYEQYF

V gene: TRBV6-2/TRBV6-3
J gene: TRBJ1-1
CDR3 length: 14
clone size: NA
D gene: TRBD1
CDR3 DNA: TGTGCCAGCAGTTCGCGGACAGGGGAGGGTAAAGCTTTCTTT
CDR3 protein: CASSSRTGEGKAFF

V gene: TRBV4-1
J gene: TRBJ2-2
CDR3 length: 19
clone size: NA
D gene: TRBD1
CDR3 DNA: TGCGCCAGCAGCCAAGACCTTCCCGTCCGGGACAGGGACACCGGGGAGCTGTTTTTT
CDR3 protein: CASSQDLPVRDRDTGELFF

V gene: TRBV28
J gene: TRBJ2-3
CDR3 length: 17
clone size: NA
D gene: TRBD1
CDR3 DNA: TGTGCCAGCAGTCTCCTCACGACCGGGACAGGGCTGGATACGCAGTATTTT
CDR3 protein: CASSLLTTGTGLDTQYF

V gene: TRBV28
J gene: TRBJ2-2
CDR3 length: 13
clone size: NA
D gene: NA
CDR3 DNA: TGTGCCAGCAGAGGTACTAGAACCGGGGAGCTGTTTTTT
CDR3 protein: CASRGTRTGELFF

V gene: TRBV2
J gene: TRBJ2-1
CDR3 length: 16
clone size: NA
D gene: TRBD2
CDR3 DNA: TGTGCCAGCAGGGGACTAGCGGGGGTTCTCTACAATGAGCAGTTCTTC
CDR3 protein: CASRGLAGVLYNEQFF

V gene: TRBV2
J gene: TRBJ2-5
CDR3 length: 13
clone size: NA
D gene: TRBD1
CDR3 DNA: TGTGCCAGCTCAACGAACAGGGGTCAGACCCAGTACTTC
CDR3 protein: CASSTNRGQTQYF

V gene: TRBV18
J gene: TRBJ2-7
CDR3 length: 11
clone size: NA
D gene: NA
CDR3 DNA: TGTGCCAGCTCACCTTTATACGAGCAGTACTTC
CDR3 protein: CASSPLYEQYF

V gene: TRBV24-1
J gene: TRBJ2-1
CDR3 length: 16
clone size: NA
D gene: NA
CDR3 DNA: TGTGCCACCAGTGACTCACTAGGCGGAGGACTCAATGAGCAGTTCTTC
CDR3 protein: CATSDSLGGGLNEQFF

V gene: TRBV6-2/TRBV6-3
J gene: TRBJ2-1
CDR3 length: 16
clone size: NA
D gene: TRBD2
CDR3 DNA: TGTGCCAGCAGTTACTCCTTAGCGGGAGGGCCCAATGAGCAGTTCTTC
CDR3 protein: CASSYSLAGGPNEQFF

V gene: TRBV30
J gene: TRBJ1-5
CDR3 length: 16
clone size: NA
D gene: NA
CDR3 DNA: TGTGCCTGGAGTGTACAGTCGTGGGGGCCTGTTCAGCCCCAGCATTTT
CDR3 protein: CAWSVQSWGPVQPQHF

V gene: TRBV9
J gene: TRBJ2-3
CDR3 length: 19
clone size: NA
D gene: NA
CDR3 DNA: TGTGCCAGCAGCGTAGGTTACCATCCTGACAAAAGAAGCACAGATACGCAGTATTTT
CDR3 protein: CASSVGYHPDKRSTDTQYF

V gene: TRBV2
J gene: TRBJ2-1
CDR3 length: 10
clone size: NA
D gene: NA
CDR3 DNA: TGTGCCAGCAGGGGCAATGAGCAGTTCTTC
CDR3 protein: CASRGNEQFF

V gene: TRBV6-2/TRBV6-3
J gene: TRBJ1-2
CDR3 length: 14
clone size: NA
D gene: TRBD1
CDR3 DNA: TGTGCCAGCAGTTCCCTCTACAGGGGGTATGGCTACACCTTC
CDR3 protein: CASSSLYRGYGYTF

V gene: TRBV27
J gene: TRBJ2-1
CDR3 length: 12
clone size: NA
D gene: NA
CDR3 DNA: TGTGCCAGCAGTTACAGGGTCAATGAGCAGTTCTTC
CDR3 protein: CASSYRVNEQFF

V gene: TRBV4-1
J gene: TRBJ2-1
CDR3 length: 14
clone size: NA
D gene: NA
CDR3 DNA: TGCGCCAGCAGGCCGCAGCTACACGGCCATGAGCAGTTCTTC
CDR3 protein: CASRPQLHGHEQFF

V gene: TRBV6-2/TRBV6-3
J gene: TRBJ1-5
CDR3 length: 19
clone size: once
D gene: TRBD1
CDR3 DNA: TGTGCCAGCAGTTACCCCGGGACAGGGGGGGCCTATAGCAATCAGCCCCAGCATTTT
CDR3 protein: CASSYPGTGGAYSNQPQHF

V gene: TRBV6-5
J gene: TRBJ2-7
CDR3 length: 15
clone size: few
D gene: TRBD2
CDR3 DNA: TGTGCCAGCAGCCTTCTAGCGGGAGCTGGCTACGAGCAGTACTTC
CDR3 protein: CASSLLAGAGYEQYF

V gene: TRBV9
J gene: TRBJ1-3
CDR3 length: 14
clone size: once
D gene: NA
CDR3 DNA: TGTGCCAGCAGCGTCGACGATGAGGGAAACACCATATATTTT
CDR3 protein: CASSVDDEGNTIYF

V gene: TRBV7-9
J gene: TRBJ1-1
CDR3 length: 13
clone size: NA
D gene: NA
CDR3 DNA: TGTGCCAGCACCATCTCAGTGGGGGGTGAAGCTTTCTTT
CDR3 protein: CASTISVGGEAFF

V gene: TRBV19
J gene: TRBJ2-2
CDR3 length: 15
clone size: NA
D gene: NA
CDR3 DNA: TGTGCCAGTATGGAGGTATATCTGAACACCGGGGAGCTGTTTTTT
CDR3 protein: CASMEVYLNTGELFF

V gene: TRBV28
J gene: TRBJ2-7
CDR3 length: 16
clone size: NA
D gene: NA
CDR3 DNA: TGTGCCAGCAGTTTCCCCCGGGACCGTATTTCCTACGAGCAGTACTTC
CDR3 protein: CASSFPRDRISYEQYF

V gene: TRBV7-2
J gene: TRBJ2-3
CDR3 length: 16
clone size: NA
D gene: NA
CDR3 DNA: TGTGCCAGCAGCTCGGGACAGCCTAGGGGGGCAGATACGCAGTATTTT
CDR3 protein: CASSSGQPRGADTQYF

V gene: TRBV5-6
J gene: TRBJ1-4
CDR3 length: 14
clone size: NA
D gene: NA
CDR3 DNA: TGTGCCAGCAGCTTGTGGGGAAGTAATGAAAAACTGTTTTTT
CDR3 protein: CASSLWGSNEKLFF

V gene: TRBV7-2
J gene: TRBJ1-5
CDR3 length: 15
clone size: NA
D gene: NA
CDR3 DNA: TGTGCCAGCAGCTTTATATTGGGGGACAATCAGCCCCAGCATTTT
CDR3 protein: CASSFILGDNQPQHF

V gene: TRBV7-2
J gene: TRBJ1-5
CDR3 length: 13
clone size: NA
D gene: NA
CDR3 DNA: TGTGCCAGCAGCGTTCACTCGAATCAGCCCCAGCATTTT
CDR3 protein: CASSVHSNQPQHF

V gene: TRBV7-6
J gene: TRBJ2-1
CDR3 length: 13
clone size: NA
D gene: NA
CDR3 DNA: TGTGCCAGCAGCTTTACAGGGGAGGATGAGCAGTTCTTC
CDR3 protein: CASSFTGEDEQFF

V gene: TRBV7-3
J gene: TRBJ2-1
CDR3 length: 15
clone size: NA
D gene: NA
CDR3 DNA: TGTGCCAGCAGCTTTAGCGGACAGGCCTACAATGAGCAGTTCTTC
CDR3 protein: CASSFSGQAYNEQFF

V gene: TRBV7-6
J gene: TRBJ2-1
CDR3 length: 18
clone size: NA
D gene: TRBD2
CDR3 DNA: TGTGCCAGCAGCTTGAGCAAAGCGGGAGGGTTCTCCTACAATGAGCAGTTCTTC
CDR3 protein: CASSLSKAGGFSYNEQFF

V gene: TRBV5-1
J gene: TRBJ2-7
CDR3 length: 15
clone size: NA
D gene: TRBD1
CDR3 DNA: TGCGCCAGCAGCGAGGACGGGACAGCCTTATACGAGCAGTACTTC
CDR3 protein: CASSEDGTALYEQYF

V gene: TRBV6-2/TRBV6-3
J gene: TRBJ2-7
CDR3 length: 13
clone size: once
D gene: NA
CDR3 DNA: TGTGCCAGCAGTCCCGACAACTCCTACGAGCAGTACTTC
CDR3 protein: CASSPDNSYEQYF

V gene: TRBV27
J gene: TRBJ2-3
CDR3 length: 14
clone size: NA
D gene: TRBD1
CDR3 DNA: TGTGCCCTGGGGACAGGGATGGGAACAGATACGCAGTATTTT
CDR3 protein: CALGTGMGTDTQYF

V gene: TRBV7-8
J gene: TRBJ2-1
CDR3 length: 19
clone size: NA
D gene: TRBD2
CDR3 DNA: TGTGCCAGCAGCTTAAGGCTGAGACTAGCTGGACTCTCCTACAATGAGCAGTTCTTC
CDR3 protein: CASSLRLRLAGLSYNEQFF

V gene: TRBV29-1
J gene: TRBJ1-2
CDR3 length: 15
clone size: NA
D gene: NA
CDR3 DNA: TGCAGCGTTGAAGACTTGGGGGGGGCAGAGACTGGCTACACCTTC
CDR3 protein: CSVEDLGGAETGYTF

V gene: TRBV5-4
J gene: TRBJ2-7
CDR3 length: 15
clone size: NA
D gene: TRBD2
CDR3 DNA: TGTGCCAGCAGCTTGGGGGGGACTAGCGGGCCCGGACACCTCTTC
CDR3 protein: CASSLGGTSGPGHLF

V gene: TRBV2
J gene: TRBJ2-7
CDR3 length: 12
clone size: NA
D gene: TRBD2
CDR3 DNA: TGTGCCGGTCGGGAGGTTATGAACGAGCAGTACTTC
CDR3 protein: CAGREVMNEQYF

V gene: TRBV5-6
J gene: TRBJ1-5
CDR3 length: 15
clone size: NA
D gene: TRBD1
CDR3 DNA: TGTGCCAGCAGCCCCGGTCCAGGGGGAGATCAGCCCCAGCATTTT
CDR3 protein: CASSPGPGGDQPQHF